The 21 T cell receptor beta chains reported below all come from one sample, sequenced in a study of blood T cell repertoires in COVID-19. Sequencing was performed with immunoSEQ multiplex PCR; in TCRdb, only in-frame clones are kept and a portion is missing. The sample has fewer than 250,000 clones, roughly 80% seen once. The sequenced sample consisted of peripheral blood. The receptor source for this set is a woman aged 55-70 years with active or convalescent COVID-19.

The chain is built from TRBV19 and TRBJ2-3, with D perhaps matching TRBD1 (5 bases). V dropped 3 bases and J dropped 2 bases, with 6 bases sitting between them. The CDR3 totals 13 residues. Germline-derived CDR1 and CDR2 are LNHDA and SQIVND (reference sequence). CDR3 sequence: CASSIGATDTQYF. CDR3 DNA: TGTGCCAGTAGTATTGGGGCCACAGATACGCAGTATTTT.

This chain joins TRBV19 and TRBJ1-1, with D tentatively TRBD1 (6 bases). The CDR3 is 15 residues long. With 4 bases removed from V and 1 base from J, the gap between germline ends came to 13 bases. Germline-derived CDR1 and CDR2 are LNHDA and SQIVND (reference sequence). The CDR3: CASSTLGRGNTEAFF. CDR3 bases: TGTGCCAGTAGTACCCTGGGCAGGGGGAACACTGAAGCTTTCTTT.

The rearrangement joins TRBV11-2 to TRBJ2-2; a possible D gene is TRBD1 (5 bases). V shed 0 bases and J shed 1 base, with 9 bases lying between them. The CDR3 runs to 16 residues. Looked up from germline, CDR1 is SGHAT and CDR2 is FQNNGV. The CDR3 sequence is CASSLDIQGNTGELFF. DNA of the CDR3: TGTGCCAGCAGCTTAGATATTCAGGGGAACACCGGGGAGCTGTTTTTT.

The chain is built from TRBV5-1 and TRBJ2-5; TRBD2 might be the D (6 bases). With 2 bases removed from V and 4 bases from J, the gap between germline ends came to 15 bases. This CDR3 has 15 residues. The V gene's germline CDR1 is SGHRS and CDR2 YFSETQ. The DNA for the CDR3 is TGCGCCAGCAGCTTAGCAACTAGGAGGGGAGAGACCCAGTACTTC. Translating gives CASSLATRRGETQYF. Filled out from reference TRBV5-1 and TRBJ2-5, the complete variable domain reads KAGVTQTPRYLIKTRGQQVTLSCSPISGHRSVSWYQQTPGQGLQFLFEYFSETQRNKGNFPGRFSGRQFSNSRSEMNVSTLELGDSALYLCASSLATRRGETQYFGPGTRLLVL.

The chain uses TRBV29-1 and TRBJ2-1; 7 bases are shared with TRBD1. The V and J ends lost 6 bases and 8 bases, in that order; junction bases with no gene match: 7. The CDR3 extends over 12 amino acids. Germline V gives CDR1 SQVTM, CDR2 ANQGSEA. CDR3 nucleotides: TGCAGCGTCTCGGGACAGTTGGATGAGCAGTTCTTC. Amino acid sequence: CSVSGQLDEQFF.

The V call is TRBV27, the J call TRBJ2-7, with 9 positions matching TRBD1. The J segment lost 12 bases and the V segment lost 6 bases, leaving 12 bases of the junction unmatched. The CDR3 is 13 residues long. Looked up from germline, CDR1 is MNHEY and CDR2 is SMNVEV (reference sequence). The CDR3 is CASSMGQGSRWYF. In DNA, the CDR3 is TGTGCCAGCAGCATGGGACAGGGTTCGCGGTGGTACTTC.

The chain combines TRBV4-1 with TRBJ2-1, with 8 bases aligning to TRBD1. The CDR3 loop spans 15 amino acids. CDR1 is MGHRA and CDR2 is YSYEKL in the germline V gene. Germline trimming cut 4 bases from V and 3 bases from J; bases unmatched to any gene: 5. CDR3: CASSLGQGFYNEQFF. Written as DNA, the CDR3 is TGCGCCAGCAGCCTAGGACAGGGATTCTACAATGAGCAGTTCTTC.

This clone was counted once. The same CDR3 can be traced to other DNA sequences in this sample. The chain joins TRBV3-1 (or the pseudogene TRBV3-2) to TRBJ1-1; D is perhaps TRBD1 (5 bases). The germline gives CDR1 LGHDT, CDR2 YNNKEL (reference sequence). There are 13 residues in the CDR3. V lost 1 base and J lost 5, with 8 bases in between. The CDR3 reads CASSQVGGTEAFF. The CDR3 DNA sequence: TGTGCCAGCAGCCAAGTGGGGGGGACTGAAGCTTTCTTT.

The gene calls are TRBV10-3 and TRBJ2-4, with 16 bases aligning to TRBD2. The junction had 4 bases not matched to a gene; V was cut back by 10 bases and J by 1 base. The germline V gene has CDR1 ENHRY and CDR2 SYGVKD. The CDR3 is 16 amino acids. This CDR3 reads CATGTSGGAAKNIQYF. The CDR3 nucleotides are TGTGCCACCGGGACTAGCGGGGGGGCGGCCAAAAACATTCAGTACTTC.

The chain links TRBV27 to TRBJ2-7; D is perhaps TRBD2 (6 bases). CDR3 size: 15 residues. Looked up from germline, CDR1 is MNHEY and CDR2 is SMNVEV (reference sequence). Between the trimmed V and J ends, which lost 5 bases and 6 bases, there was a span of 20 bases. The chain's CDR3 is CASSPGLVRAGEQYF. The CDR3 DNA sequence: TGTGCCAGCAGTCCGGGACTCGTAAGGGCGGGCGAGCAGTACTTC.

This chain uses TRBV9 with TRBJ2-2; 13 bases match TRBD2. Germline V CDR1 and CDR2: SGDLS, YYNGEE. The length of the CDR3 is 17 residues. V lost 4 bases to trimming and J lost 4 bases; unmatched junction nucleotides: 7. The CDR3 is CASSPRGLAGATGELFF. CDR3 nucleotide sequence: TGTGCCAGCAGCCCCAGAGGACTAGCGGGAGCCACCGGGGAGCTGTTTTTT.

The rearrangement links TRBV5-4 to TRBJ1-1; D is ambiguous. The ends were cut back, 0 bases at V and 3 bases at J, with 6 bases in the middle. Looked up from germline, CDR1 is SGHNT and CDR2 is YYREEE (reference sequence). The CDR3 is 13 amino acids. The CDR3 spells CASSLEEDTEAFF. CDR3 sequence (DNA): TGTGCCAGCAGCTTGGAGGAGGACACTGAAGCTTTCTTT. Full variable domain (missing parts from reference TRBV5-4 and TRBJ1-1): ETGVTQSPTHLIKTRGQQVTLRCSSQSGHNTVSWYQQALGQGPQFIFQYYREEENGRGNFPPRFSGLQFPNYSSELNVNALELDDSALYLCASSLEEDTEAFFGQGTRLTVV.

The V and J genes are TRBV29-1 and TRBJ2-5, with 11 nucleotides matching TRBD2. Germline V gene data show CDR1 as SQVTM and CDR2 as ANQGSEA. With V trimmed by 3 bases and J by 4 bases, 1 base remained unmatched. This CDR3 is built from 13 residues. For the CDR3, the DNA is TGCAGCGTTGAGACTAGCGGGGCAGAGACCCAGTACTTC. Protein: CSVETSGAETQYF.

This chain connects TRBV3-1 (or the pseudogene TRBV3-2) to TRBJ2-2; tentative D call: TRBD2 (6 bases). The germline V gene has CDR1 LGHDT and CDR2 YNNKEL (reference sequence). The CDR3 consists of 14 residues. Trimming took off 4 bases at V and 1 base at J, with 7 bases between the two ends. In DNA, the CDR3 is TGTGCCAGCAGCCCGGGACTGAACACCGGGGAGCTGTTTTTT. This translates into CASSPGLNTGELFF.

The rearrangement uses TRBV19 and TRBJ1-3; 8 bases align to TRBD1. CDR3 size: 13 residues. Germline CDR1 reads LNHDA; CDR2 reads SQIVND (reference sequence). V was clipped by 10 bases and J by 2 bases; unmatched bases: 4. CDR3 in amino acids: CATGTGPGNTIYF. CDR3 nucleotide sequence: TGTGCCACGGGGACAGGTCCTGGAAACACCATATATTTT.

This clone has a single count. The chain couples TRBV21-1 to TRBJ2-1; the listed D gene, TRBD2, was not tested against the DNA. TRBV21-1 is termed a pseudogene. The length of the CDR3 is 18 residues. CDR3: CASVIAGVEGVPYNEQFF. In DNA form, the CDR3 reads TGTGCCAGCGTGATAGCGGGAGTTGAGGGAGTCCCCTACAATGAGCAGTTCTTC.

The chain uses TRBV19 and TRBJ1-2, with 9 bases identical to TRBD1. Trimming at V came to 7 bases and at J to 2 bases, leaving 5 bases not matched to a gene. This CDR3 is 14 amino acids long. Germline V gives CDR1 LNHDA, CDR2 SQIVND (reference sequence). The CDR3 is CASTHDRGNYGYTF. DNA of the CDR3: TGTGCCAGTACTCACGACAGGGGGAACTATGGCTACACCTTC.

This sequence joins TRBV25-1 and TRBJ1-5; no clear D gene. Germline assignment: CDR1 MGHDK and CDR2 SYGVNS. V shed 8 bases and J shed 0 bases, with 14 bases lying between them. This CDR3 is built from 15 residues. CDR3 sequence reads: CASLITTDSNQPQHF. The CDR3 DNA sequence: TGTGCCAGCCTAATCACCACAGATAGCAATCAGCCCCAGCATTTT.

DNA of the CDR3: TGCGCCAGCAGTGATCCGGGACAGGGGGCATCGGATACGCAGTATTTT. This translates into CASSDPGQGASDTQYF. The V call is TRBV10-1, the J call TRBJ2-3; 12 bases agree with TRBD1. After removal of 3 bases from V and 6 bases from J, the junction contained 7 bases not matched to a gene. The V gene's germline CDR1 is WNHNN and CDR2 SYGVQD (reference sequence). This CDR3 region has 16 residues.

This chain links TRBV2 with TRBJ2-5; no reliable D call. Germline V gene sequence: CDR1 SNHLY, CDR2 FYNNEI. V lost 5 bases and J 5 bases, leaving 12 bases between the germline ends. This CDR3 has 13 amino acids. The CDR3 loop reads CASSRGFGETQYF. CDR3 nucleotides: TGTGCCAGCAGTAGAGGATTCGGGGAGACCCAGTACTTC.

The CDR3 loop is CASRGTAQETQYF. The CDR3 region has the DNA TGCGCCAGCAGAGGTACAGCTCAAGAGACCCAGTACTTC. The chain carries TRBV5-1 and TRBJ2-5; D is uncertain. V lost 5 bases, J lost 2 bases, and 10 bases lay in between. The germline V gene has CDR1 SGHRS and CDR2 YFSETQ. The CDR3 totals 13 residues. Full variable domain (rest looked up from reference TRBV5-1 and TRBJ2-5): KAGVTQTPRYLIKTRGQQVTLSCSPISGHRSVSWYQQTPGQGLQFLFEYFSETQRNKGNFPGRFSGRQFSNSRSEMNVSTLELGDSALYLCASRGTAQETQYFGPGTRLLVL.